Each of the 8 T cell receptor beta chains below was sequenced from the same sample in a study of a mutant IDH1 vaccine in newly diagnosed glioma (dated by TCRdb to about 2021). Receptor libraries were prepared by the immunoSEQ multiplex PCR assay. Not all clones reach the TCRdb copy of this immuneACCESS table, which keeps in-frame sequences only. Checked studies attribute under half of the gap to unresolved V genes and leave the rest unexplained. This sample holds just under 95,000 clones; about 83% were observed only once. The ten most abundant clones make up roughly 7.1% of the sample. The time point label here, explained by the study, means: baseline, week 1 (first vaccination visit). This specimen's treatment or condition label, interpreted: pre-vaccination baseline after standard-of-care therapy. The starting material was PBMCs, obtained from a glioma patient treated with radiotherapy, temozolomide or both. These receptors were collected from a woman aged 45-65 years with glioma.

The gene calls are TRBV9 and TRBJ2-5, with D possibly being TRBD2 (7 bases). Per the germline V gene, CDR1 is SGDLS and CDR2 is YYNGEE. This CDR3 region has 15 residues. Trimming shortened V by 4 bases and J by 4 bases, and 17 bases separated the two germline ends. The DNA for the CDR3 is TGTGCCAGCAGCACGGGGGGCCGAGGTATAGAGACCCAGTACTTC. It is translated as CASSTGGRGIETQYF.

The chain carries TRBV27 and TRBJ1-2; D ambiguous. This CDR3 contains 14 residues. Trimming removed 5 bases at V and 7 bases at J, with 17 bases between. The V gene's germline CDR1 is MNHEY and CDR2 SMNVEV (reference sequence). CDR3 coding DNA: TGTGCCAGCAGTCGTAAACGGATAGGAGCTGGCTACACCTTC. Protein: CASSRKRIGAGYTF.

As concerns this clone: One junction end disagrees with the germline gene, perhaps due to a read error. V usage is TRBV11-1 and J usage is TRBJ2-2, with D perhaps TRBD1 (5 bases). The V gene's germline CDR1 is SGHAT and CDR2 FQDESV (reference sequence). The CDR3 length is 14 residues. The CDR3 DNA reads TGTGCCAGCAGCTTTGAGGACAACAGCGGGGAGCTGTTTTTT. Its protein product is CASSFEDNSGELFF. The whole variable domain, remainder taken from reference TRBV11-1 and TRBJ2-2, is EAEVAQSPRYKITEKSQAVAFWCDPISGHATLYWYRQILGQGPELLVQFQDESVVDDSQLPKDRFSAERLKGVDSTLKIQPAELGDSAMYLCASSFEDNSGELFFGEGSRLTVL.

This chain connects TRBV11-3 to TRBJ1-1; tentative D call: TRBD1 (5 bases). V lost 4 bases and J 7 bases, leaving 7 bases between the germline ends. The CDR3 consists of 11 residues. CDR1 SGHNT and CDR2 YENEEA come from the germline V gene. The CDR3: CASSWGVEAFF. Here the CDR3 DNA reads TGTGCCAGCAGCTGGGGGGTTGAAGCTTTCTTT.

This clone was observed a single time. The CDR3 reads CASSLPPGELFF. In DNA form, the CDR3 reads TGCGCCAGCAGCTTGCCCCCCGGGGAGCTGTTTTTT. This chain joins TRBV5-1 and TRBJ2-2; no reliable D call. Germline CDR1 reads SGHRS; CDR2 reads YFSETQ. V lost 1 base and J 6 bases, leaving 4 bases between the germline ends. This CDR3 contains 12 residues.

This chain connects TRBV5-1 to TRBJ2-7; 13 bases line up with TRBD2. With 7 bases clipped from V and 5 bases from J, the junction kept 12 bases outside the gene matches. This CDR3 region has 16 residues. The germline gives CDR1 SGHRS, CDR2 YFSETQ. The CDR3 DNA sequence: TGCGCCAGCGGTCCCGGGACTAGCGGGGATCGGAACGAGCAGTACTTC. Amino acids: CASGPGTSGDRNEQYF.

J is TRBJ2-7 and V is TRBV5-6; 10 bases align to TRBD1. Germline CDR1 and CDR2: SGHDT and YYEEEE. V dropped 0 bases and J dropped 6; count of bases not matched to a gene: 3. The CDR3 sequence is 14 residues long. CDR3 protein: CASSLGQGAFEQYF. In nucleotides, the CDR3 is TGTGCCAGCAGCTTGGGACAGGGGGCTTTCGAGCAGTACTTC.

This chain links TRBV7-8 with TRBJ2-5; maybe TRBD2 (7 bases). CDR1 and CDR2 (germline): SGHVS, FQNEAQ. V lost 1 base and J 4 bases, leaving 16 bases between the germline ends. This CDR3 comprises 16 residues. In nucleotides, the CDR3 is TGTGCCAGCAGCTTAGACGCTAGGGGGGGCGGAGAGACCCAGTACTTC. The encoded protein is CASSLDARGGGETQYF.